The present entry profiles one T cell receptor beta chain with its context. This sample was included in a study of blood T cell repertoires in COVID-19. V lost 1 base and J 7 bases, leaving 20 bases between the germline ends. CDR1 and CDR2 from the germline V gene are SGHNT and YENEEA. This CDR3 comprises 17 residues. Sequencing was performed with immunoSEQ multiplex PCR; in TCRdb, only in-frame clones are kept and a portion is missing. The table has some 290,000 clones, approximately 80% seen once. The sequence was collected from a woman aged 60-75 years with active or convalescent COVID-19. The specimen sequenced was peripheral blood. This chain connects TRBV11-3 to TRBJ2-1; tentatively, D is TRBD1 (5 bases). CDR3 residues: CASSLGFRGPWSNEQFF. The DNA of the CDR3 is TGTGCCAGCAGCTTAGGGTTTAGGGGCCCCTGGTCGAATGAGCAGTTCTTC.